The clone carrying this T cell receptor (beta chain) was detected once. This specimen belongs to a study of identical twins. The germline V and J ends were trimmed by 5 bases and 8 bases, with 11 bases remaining between them. CDR3 length equals 12 residues. Germline values: CDR1 SGDLS, CDR2 YYNGEE. TCRdb redid the calling of the 5' RACE reads with MiXCR, one entry per CDR3 protein. The sample holds roughly 500,000 distinct CDR3 sequences; under 25% are singletons and the top ten take 0.91%. A further study also used this sample, focusing on T cells expressing NK-cell markers. That work states: Seropositivity for HCMV was found in most of the eight sequenced donors, with one seronegative. These clonotypes, the leaders elsewhere, also led the CD3+CD56-NKG2C+ fraction in four donors.

The clonotype originates from a woman aged 18 to 35 in good health. This chain uses TRBV9 with TRBJ2-1; D gene unclear. The sample consisted of CD4+ T cells sorted from blood. The CDR3 sequence: CASRTFVDEQFF. CDR3 coding DNA: TGTGCCAGCAGGACCTTCGTGGATGAGCAGTTCTTC.